This TCR beta chain was documented in a study of cytomegalovirus exposure and HLA in healthy donors. Study outcomes and limitations: Most TCR sequences were rare, but some public TCRs occurred in many donors. The listing of 150 to 200 TCR beta chains classed them as cytomegalovirus-associated.

The CDR3 is 10 amino acids. In germline, CDR1 is DFQATT, CDR2 SNEGSKA (reference sequence). Between the trimmed V and J ends, which lost 7 bases and 7 bases, there was a span of 8 bases. This clone was observed many times. What it recognizes is unknown. Repertoires were generated with immunoSEQ multiplex PCR, while TCRdb's copy carries only in-frame clones and drops some. The sample contains almost 200,000 clones, about three quarters of which appear only once. V gene TRBV20-1 combines with J gene TRBJ2-1; TRBD2 is a possible D gene (6 bases). The sequenced sample consisted of PBMCs. The sequence derives from a woman under 40 in good health and CMV-seronegative. CDR3 region: CSGRGNEQFF. The CDR3 coding sequence is TGCAGTGGGAGGGGAAATGAGCAGTTCTTC.